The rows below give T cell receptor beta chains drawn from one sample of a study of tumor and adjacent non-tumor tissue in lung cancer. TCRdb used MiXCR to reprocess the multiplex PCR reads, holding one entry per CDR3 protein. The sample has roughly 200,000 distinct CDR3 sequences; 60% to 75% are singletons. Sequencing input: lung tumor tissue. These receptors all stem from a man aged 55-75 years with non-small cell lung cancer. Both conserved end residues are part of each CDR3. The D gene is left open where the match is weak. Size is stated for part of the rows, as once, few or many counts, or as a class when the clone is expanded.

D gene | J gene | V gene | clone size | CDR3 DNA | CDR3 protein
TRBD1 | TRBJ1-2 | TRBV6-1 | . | TGTGCCAGCACGACTGTGACAGGGGGATATGGCTACACCTTC | CASTTVTGGYGYTF
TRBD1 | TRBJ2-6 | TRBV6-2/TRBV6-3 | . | TGTGCCAGCATAACGGGACAGGGGACCGACGGGGCCAACGTCCTGACTTTC | CASITGQGTDGANVLTF
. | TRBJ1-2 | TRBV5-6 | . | TGTGCCAACAGCTTTCCCGTCGGCGGCTACACCTTC | CANSFPVGGYTF
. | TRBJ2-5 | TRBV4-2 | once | TGTGCCAGCAATACGCTCGCGGGGTCCCAAGAGACCCAGTACTTC | CASNTLAGSQETQYF
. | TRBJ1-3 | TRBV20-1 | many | TGCAGTGCTAGAGATCGGCGGGGGGGAAACACCATATATTTT | CSARDRRGGNTIYF
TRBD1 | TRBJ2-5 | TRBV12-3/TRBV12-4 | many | TGTGCCAGCAGTCTCCGGACAGGGGGCATGGAGACCCAGTACTTC | CASSLRTGGMETQYF
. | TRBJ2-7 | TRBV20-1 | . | TGCAGTGCTAGAGGTGCATCCAAATCCTACGAGCAGTACTTC | CSARGASKSYEQYF
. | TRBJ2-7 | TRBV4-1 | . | TGCGCCAGCAGCCGAGGACGTTTAGACTACGAGCAGTACTTC | CASSRGRLDYEQYF
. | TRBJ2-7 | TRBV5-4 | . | TGTGCCGTCTCGAGGGACCGACGCGGCGAGCAGTACTTC | CAVSRDRRGEQYF
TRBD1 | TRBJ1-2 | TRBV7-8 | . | TGTGCCAGCAACTTAGAGGGGACAGCTAACTATGGCTACACCTTC | CASNLEGTANYGYTF
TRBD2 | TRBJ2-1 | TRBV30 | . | TGTGCCTGGGCCCAGGGACTAGCGGGAGTTAATGGGCAGTTCTTC | CAWAQGLAGVNGQFF
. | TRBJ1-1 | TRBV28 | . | TGTGCCAGCAGTTCATATCCCCTACAGGGAATGAATACTGAAGCTTTCTTT | CASSSYPLQGMNTEAFF
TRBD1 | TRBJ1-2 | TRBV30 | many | TGTGCCTGGAGTGCCGGACAGGGATCAAGCTATGGCTACACCTTC | CAWSAGQGSSYGYTF
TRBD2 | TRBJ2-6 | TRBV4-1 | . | TGCGCCAGCTGCCAAGATCGACTAGCGGGGAAAAACAAAGGCTCTGGGGCCAACGTCCTGACTTTC | CASCQDRLAGKNKGSGANVLTF
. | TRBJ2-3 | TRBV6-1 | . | TGTGTCAGCAGTGAAGCGCTTAGGGGGGCGCAGGTCGGTGCAGATATGCAGTATTTT | CVSSEALRGAQVGADMQYF
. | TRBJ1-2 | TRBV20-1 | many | TGCAGTGCTAGGGTCTCAGGGTCCGGTGGCTACACCTTC | CSARVSGSGGYTF
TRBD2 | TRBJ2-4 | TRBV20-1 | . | TGCAGTGCTCCTACTAGCGGCGGAGTCAAAAACATTCAGTACTTC | CSAPTSGGVKNIQYF
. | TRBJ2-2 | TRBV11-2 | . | TGTGCCAGCAAACCCAGGGGGCAGGGGGGGTCGAACACCGGGGAGCTGTTTTTT | CASKPRGQGGSNTGELFF
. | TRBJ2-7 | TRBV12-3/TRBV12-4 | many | TGTGCCAGCAGTACCACAGGTTCACCTAGTACCTACGAGCAGTACTTC | CASSTTGSPSTYEQYF
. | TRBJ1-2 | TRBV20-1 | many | TGCAGTGCTAGCCAGCTCTATGGCTACACCTTC | CSASQLYGYTF
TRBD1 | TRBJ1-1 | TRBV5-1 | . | TGCGCCAACAGCTTGGAGGACAGGGTCAGCATTGAAGCTTTCTTT | CANSLEDRVSIEAFF
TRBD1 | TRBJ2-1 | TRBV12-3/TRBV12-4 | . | TGTGCCAGCAGTTCTCCGGGACAGGGGGGTCCCAAGACTGAGCAGTTCTTC | CASSSPGQGGPKTEQFF
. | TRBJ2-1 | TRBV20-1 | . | TGCAGTCCTGTGAAGGATTCCAATGTGCAGTTCTTC | CSPVKDSNVQFF
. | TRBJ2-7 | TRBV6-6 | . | TGTGCCAGCAGTTCCCAGGCCTCCCACGAACAGTACTTC | CASSSQASHEQYF
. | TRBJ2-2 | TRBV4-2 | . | TGTGCCAGCAGCCAAGCGAGAGGAGGCACCGGGGAGCTGCTTTTT | CASSQARGGTGELLF
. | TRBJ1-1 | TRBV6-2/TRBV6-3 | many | TGTGCCAGCACCTCGAGGTACACTGAAGCTTTCTTT | CASTSRYTEAFF
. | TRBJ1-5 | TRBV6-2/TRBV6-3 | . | TGTGCCAGCAGGGACTGGGCAGGGAATCAGCCCCAGCATTTT | CASRDWAGNQPQHF
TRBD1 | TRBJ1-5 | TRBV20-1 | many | TGCAGTGCTAGAGATGGGACAGGCGCCAGTTTGCCCCAGCATTTT | CSARDGTGASLPQHF
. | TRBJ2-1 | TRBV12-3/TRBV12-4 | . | TGTGCCAGCACCTTGGAGGACGGGGGAAGTAATGACCTGTTCTTC | CASTLEDGGSNDLFF
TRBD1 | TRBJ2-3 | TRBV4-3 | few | TGCGCCAGCAGCCAAGATCGGCACAGGGGAATTACGCAGTATTTT | CASSQDRHRGITQYF
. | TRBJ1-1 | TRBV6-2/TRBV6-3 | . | TGTGCCAGCACCAAGGACGGCATGGAGGCTTTCTTT | CASTKDGMEAFF
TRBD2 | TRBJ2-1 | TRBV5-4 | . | TGTGCCAGCAGCCCGACTAGCGGTGACAATGAGCAGTTCTTC | CASSPTSGDNEQFF
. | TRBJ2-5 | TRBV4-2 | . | TGTGCCAGCAGCCAAGATACGATCATGGAGCGTAGGGAGACCCAGTACTTC | CASSQDTIMERRETQYF
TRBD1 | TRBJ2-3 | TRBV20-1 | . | TGCGGTGTGACCGGGACAGGGGGCACAAATACGCAGTATTTT | CGVTGTGGTNTQYF
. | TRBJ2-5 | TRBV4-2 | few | TGTGCCAGCAGCCAAGAGGGGGTAGGGACCCGGTACTTC | CASSQEGVGTRYF
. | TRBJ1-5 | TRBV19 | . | TGTGCCAGTAGTCTCCAGGGCTCACGAAGCAATCAGCCCCAGCATTTT | CASSLQGSRSNQPQHF
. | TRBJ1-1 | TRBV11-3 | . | TGTGTCAGCAGCCCTCAAGGGTTCGCTGAAGCTTTCTTT | CVSSPQGFAEAFF
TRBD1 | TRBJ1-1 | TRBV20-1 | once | TGCAGTGCCGGGACAGGGGGTAACGCTGAACCTTTGTTT | CSAGTGGNAEPLF
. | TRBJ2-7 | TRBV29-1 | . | TGCAGCGTTGAATATGGCAGGGCTTACGAGCAGTACTTC | CSVEYGRAYEQYF
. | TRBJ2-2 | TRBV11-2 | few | TGTGCCAGCAGCTTACGACCGGCGTACGGGGAGCTGTTTTTT | CASSLRPAYGELFF
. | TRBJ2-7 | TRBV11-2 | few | TGTGCCAGCAGCTCTTCTTTGGGGGGGCGCGGCTTCGAGCAGTACTTC | CASSSSLGGRGFEQYF
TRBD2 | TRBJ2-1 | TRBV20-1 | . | TGCAGTGCGAGGGGGCCCGGGACTAGCGGGTTCGGTGAGCAGTTCTTC | CSARGPGTSGFGEQFF
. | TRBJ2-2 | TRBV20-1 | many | TGCAGTGCTAGATCCGGGACCCACACCGGGGAGCTGTTTTTT | CSARSGTHTGELFF
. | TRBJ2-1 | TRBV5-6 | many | TGTGCCAGCAGCTTGGGGGTGCAGGACGAGCAGTTCTTC | CASSLGVQDEQFF
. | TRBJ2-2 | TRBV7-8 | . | TGTGCCAGCAGCCGAGTGGGGGGCTCGAACACCGGGGAGCTGTTTTTT | CASSRVGGSNTGELFF
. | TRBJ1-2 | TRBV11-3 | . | TGTGCCAGTAACAGAGCAGGAGGGTATGGCTACACCTTC | CASNRAGGYGYTF
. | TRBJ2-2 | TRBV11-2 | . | TGTGCCAGCAGCTTAGTCTGGGGCAGAAACACCGAGGATCTGTTTTTT | CASSLVWGRNTEDLFF
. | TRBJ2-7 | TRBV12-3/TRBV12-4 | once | TGTGCCATCAGGACAACTAGTGGGCGCTACGAGCAGCACTTC | CAIRTTSGRYEQHF
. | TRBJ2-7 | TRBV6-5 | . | TGTGCCAGCAGTTACTCGTCTACTATCGGGAGCTTCTCCTACGAGCAGTACTTC | CASSYSSTIGSFSYEQYF
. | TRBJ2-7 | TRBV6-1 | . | TGTGCCGGCAGGCAACGGACCTACGCGCAGTACTTC | CAGRQRTYAQYF
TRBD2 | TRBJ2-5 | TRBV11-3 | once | TGTGCCAGCATCTTATGGGTGCGGGGGGAAGAGACCCAGTACTTC | CASILWVRGEETQYF
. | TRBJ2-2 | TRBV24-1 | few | TGTGCCACCAGTGATTCGTCCAGCTTCACCGGGGAGCTGTTTTTT | CATSDSSSFTGELFF
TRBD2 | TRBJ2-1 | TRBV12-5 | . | TGTGCTAGTGGTTTGGACGTGTGGGAGGGTCCACACGATGAGCAGTTCTTC | CASGLDVWEGPHDEQFF
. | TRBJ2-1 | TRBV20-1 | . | TGCAGCGCAAAGAAGGTGTCGGCCTACAATGAGCAGTTCTTC | CSAKKVSAYNEQFF
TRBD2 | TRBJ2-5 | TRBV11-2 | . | TGTGCCAGCAGCCTCGGGGCTAGCGGGGTGCAAGAGACCCAATACTTC | CASSLGASGVQETQYF
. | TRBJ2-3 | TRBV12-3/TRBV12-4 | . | TGTTCCAGCACCCACGTTAGCACAGATACGGAGTATTTT | CSSTHVSTDTEYF
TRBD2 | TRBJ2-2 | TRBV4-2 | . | TGTGCCAGCAGCCGCAACCTAGCGGGGGGCACCGACGGGGACCTGTTTTTT | CASSRNLAGGTDGDLFF
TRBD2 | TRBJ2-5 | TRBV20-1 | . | TGCAGTGCTAGCCCCCGGCTAGCGGGGGAGCAAGAGACCCAGTACTTC | CSASPRLAGEQETQYF
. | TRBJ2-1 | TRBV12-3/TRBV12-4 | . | TGTGTAAGCAGTCCTAGGGCTGAGCAGTTCTTC | CVSSPRAEQFF
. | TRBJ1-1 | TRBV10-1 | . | TGCGCCAGCAGTGAGGGGGACCCCCAAGCTGAAGCTTTCTTT | CASSEGDPQAEAFF